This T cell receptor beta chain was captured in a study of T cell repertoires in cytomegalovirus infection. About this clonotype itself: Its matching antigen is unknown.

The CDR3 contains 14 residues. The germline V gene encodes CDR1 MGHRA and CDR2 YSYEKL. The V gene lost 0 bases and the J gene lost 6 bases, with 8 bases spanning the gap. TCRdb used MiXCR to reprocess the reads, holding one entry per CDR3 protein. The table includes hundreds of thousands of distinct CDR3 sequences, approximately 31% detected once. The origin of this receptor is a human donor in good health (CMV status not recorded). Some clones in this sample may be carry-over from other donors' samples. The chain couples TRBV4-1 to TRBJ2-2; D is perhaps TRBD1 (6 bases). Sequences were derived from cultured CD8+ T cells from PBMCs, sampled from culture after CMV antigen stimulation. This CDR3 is CASSQDWTAGELFF. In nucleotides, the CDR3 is TGCGCCAGCAGCCAAGATTGGACAGCCGGGGAGCTGTTTTTT.